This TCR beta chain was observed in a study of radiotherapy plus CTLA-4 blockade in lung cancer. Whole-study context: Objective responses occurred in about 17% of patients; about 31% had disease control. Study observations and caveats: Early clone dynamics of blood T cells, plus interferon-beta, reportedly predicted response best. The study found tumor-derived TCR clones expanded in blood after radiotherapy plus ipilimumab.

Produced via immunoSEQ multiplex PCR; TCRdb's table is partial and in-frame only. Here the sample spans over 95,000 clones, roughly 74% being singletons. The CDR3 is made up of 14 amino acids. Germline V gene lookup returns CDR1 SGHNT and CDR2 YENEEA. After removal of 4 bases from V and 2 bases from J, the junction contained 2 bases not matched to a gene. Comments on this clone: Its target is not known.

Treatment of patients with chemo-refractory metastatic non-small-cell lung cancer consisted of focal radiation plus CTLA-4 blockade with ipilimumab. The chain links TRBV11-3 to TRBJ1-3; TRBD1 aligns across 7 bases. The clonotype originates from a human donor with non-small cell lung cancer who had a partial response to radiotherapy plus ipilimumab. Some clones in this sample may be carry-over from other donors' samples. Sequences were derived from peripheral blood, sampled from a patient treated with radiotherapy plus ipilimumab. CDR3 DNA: TGTGCCAGCAGCTCAGGGGGTACTGGAAACACCATATATTTT. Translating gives CASSSGGTGNTIYF.